This T cell receptor beta chain was retrieved from a study of T cell repertoires in cytomegalovirus infection. Overall study: From public TCR beta signatures came an indication of both CMV infection and matching HLA type.

TCRdb recomputed calls from the reads with MiXCR, one row per CDR3 protein. The sample contains a few hundred thousand distinct CDR3 sequences, roughly 13% of which appear only once. This clonotype was seen a handful of times. The sequence derives from a human donor in good health (CMV status not recorded). Some clones in this sample may be carry-over from other donors' samples. The source material was PBMCs.

The CDR3: CSAPRDLGVVQYF. CDR3 nucleotide sequence: TGCAGTGCCCCCCGGGACTTAGGTGTGGTGCAGTACTTC. This chain uses TRBV20-1 with TRBJ2-7, with D perhaps TRBD2 (6 bases). The CDR3 extends over 13 amino acids. Germline assignment: CDR1 DFQATT and CDR2 SNEGSKA (reference sequence). V dropped 6 bases and J dropped 9 bases, with 21 bases sitting between them.